A single sample gave rise to the 12 T cell receptor beta chains below, sequenced in a study of graft-versus-host responses after intestinal transplantation. TCRdb's copy holds only in-frame clones and misses some; the assay was immunoSEQ multiplex PCR. The repertoire holds over 70,000 clones, with around 87% as singletons. These receptors' targets are unknown. The input for sequencing was unstimulated CD8+ T cells sorted from spleen or lymph node cells, taken before transplant. These receptors all stem from a human donor who was the organ donor for an intestinal transplant.

V gene TRBV4-1 combines with J gene TRBJ1-5, with TRBD1 as a possible D gene (5 bases). The V and J ends lost 0 bases and 5 bases respectively, with 23 bases between them. Germline V gene sequence: CDR1 MGHRA, CDR2 YSYEKL. The CDR3 is made up of 19 amino acids. In DNA form, the CDR3 reads TGCGCCAGCAGCCAAGATTCCGGGAGCGCAGGGTGGTTGTATCAGCCCCAGCATTTT. Translated, it gives CASSQDSGSAGWLYQPQHF.

The chain uses TRBV29-1 and TRBJ2-3; D might be TRBD2 (6 bases). Deletions cut 3 bases from V and 5 bases from J, with 15 bases between. CDR1 and CDR2 (germline): SQVTM, ANQGSEA. The length of the CDR3 is 14 residues. CDR3 sequence (DNA): TGCAGCGTTGATATCGGGGGTCGTCGAGATACGCAGTATTTT. It yields the protein CSVDIGGRRDTQYF.

The chain uses TRBV5-4 and TRBJ1-4, with D possibly matching TRBD1 (5 bases). The germline V and J ends were trimmed by 5 bases and 9 bases, with 14 bases remaining between them. Germline V gives CDR1 SGHNT, CDR2 YYREEE (reference sequence). The CDR3 loop spans 13 amino acids. The CDR3, as DNA: TGTGCCAGCAGTCCAGGGTCCGATAAAAAACTGTTTTTT. It translates to CASSPGSDKKLFF.

This chain uses TRBV14 with TRBJ2-2; D is unresolved. This CDR3 is 13 amino acids long. Germline values: CDR1 SGHDN, CDR2 FVKESK. Trimming shortened V by 4 bases and J by 2 bases, and 5 bases separated the two germline ends. CDR3 sequence: CASSRTNTGELFF. CDR3 DNA sequence: TGTGCCAGCAGCCGCACTAACACCGGGGAGCTGTTTTTT.

The genes are TRBV11-3 and TRBJ2-1, with D unresolved. CDR1 SGHNT and CDR2 YENEEA come from the germline V gene. The CDR3 spans 14 residues. Trimming stripped 3 bases from V and 10 bases from J, with 16 bases between. CDR3 loop: CASSFTGSLGEQFF. The CDR3, as DNA: TGTGCCAGCAGCTTTACCGGTTCTCTAGGAGAGCAGTTCTTC. The full variable domain, in which reference TRBV11-3 and TRBJ2-1 provide the parts outside the CDR3, is EAGVVQSPRYKIIEKKQPVAFWCNPISGHNTLYWYLQNLGQGPELLIRYENEEAVDDSQLPKDRFSAERLKGVDSTLKIQPAELGDSAVYLCASSFTGSLGEQFFGPGTRLTVL.

The chain links TRBV28 to TRBJ2-1; TRBD1 is a possible D gene (6 bases). Looked up from germline, CDR1 is MDHEN and CDR2 is SYDVKM. The CDR3 extends over 15 amino acids. V lost 2 bases, J lost 1 base, and 9 bases lay in between. This CDR3 reads CASSLARGSYNEQFF. DNA of the CDR3: TGTGCCAGCAGTTTAGCCAGGGGATCCTACAATGAGCAGTTCTTC.

J is TRBJ1-1 and V is TRBV6-5; a weak D match, TRBD1 (6 bases). CDR1 MNHEY and CDR2 SVGAGI come from the germline V gene. Trimming left V 2 bases short and J 11 bases short, with 21 bases between. The CDR3 is made up of 15 amino acids. The CDR3 region has the DNA TGTGCCAGCAGTTACAAATCGGTGGTGGGGGCATGGGCTTTCTTT. Protein product: CASSYKSVVGAWAFF.

This chain connects TRBV6-1 to TRBJ2-3, with 11 bases identical to TRBD2. CDR3 length equals 16 residues. The J segment lost 2 bases and the V segment lost 2 bases, leaving 3 bases of the junction unmatched. Germline loops: CDR1 MNHNS, CDR2 SASEGT. CDR3 nucleotides: TGTGCCAGCAGTGAAACGACTAGCGGGGACACAGATACGCAGTATTTT. This translates into CASSETTSGDTDTQYF.

Details on this clone: In the same sample, other DNA sequences code for this CDR3. The chain links TRBV9 to TRBJ2-2, with 7 nucleotides matching TRBD2. This CDR3 contains 14 residues. V shed 0 bases, J shed 4 bases, and the junction held 0 bases outside the gene matches. Germline values: CDR1 SGDLS, CDR2 YYNGEE. In nucleotides, the CDR3 is TGTGCCAGCAGCGTAGCGGGGGGCACCGGGGAGCTGTTTTTT. This gives the protein CASSVAGGTGELFF.

This clone was counted once. The chain couples TRBV6-6 to TRBJ1-6, with D possibly being TRBD1 (5 bases). The CDR3 runs to 16 residues. V lost 1 base to trimming and J lost 8 bases, with 15 bases between them. Germline V gene sequence: CDR1 MNHNY, CDR2 SVGAGI (reference sequence). This CDR3 is CASSYFDSNMDSPLHF. In DNA form, the CDR3 reads TGTGCCAGCAGTTACTTCGACAGTAATATGGATTCACCCCTCCACTTT.

The rearrangement uses TRBV19 and TRBJ1-1; D not resolved. The V gene's germline CDR1 is LNHDA and CDR2 SQIVND (reference sequence). The germline V and J ends were trimmed by 5 bases and 0 bases, with 13 bases remaining between them. CDR3 size: 15 residues. The CDR3 nucleotides read TGTGCCAGTAGTGCGTCAGGTGAAATGAACACTGAAGCTTTCTTT. It translates to CASSASGEMNTEAFF. Together with reference TRBV19 and TRBJ1-1, the CDR3 gives the full variable domain: DGGITQSPKYLFRKEGQNVTLSCEQNLNHDAMYWYRQDPGQGLRLIYYSQIVNDFQKGDIAEGYSVSREKKESFPLTVTSAQKNPTAFYLCASSASGEMNTEAFFGQGTRLTVV.

This chain joins TRBV5-6 and TRBJ1-1, with D perhaps matching TRBD1 (6 bases). Trimming left V 4 bases short and J 0 bases short, with 16 bases between. This CDR3 is built from 16 residues. The germline CDR1 and CDR2 sequences are SGHDT and YYEEEE. The CDR3 loop is CASSNRAMTLNTEAFF. CDR3 sequence (DNA): TGTGCCAGCAGCAACAGGGCTATGACCTTGAACACTGAAGCTTTCTTT. Looking up the rest from reference TRBV5-6 and TRBJ1-1 gives the full variable domain: DAGVTQSPTHLIKTRGQQVTLRCSPKSGHDTVSWYQQALGQGPQFIFQYYEEEERQRGNFPDRFSGHQFPNYSSELNVNALLLGDSALYLCASSNRAMTLNTEAFFGQGTRLTVV.